The next 23 T cell receptor beta chains were all read from a single sample in a study of blood T cells in healthy people across ages. A J-beta primer mix and a sample-barcoded 5' primer were used in a second PCR of roughly 7 to 12 cycles. A single record per CDR3 protein comes from TCRdb applying MiXCR to the 5' RACE reads. The sample has about 1.8 million distinct CDR3 sequences; approximately 50% are singletons. The specimen sequenced was blood. The receptors were gathered from a middle-aged woman in good health.

V gene TRBV27 combines with J gene TRBJ2-5; 7 bases fit TRBD1. The closer fit of TRBJ2-7 to the DNA end suggests the J call may be wrong. There are 13 residues in the CDR3. Germline V CDR1 and CDR2: MNHEY, SMNVEV (reference sequence). The CDR3 protein is CASSYRGMNEQYF. CDR3 coding DNA: TGTGCCAGCAGTTACAGGGGAATGAACGAGCAGTACTTC.

This clonotype was counted between two and nine times. As DNA, the CDR3 is TGTGCCAGCAGCTTGTCAGGTGGAGGGAGAGAGACCCAGTACTTC. The encoded protein is CASSLSGGGRETQYF. The chain carries TRBV7-2 and TRBJ2-5, with D possibly TRBD2 on 6 matching bases. Germline V gene data show CDR1 as SGHTA and CDR2 as FQGNSA. The CDR3 totals 15 residues. Deletions cut 3 bases from V and 4 bases from J, with 15 bases between.

This clonotype was recorded a few times. The chain is built from TRBV9 and TRBJ2-5; D remains ambiguous. Trimming shortened V by 3 bases and J by 1 base, and 10 bases separated the two germline ends. The CDR3 is 14 amino acids. The germline V gene encodes CDR1 SGDLS and CDR2 YYNGEE. The CDR3 reads CASSGARVQETQYF. Here the CDR3 DNA reads TGTGCCAGCAGCGGGGCACGTGTCCAAGAGACCCAGTACTTC.

This clonotype was observed a few times. This chain uses TRBV13 with TRBJ2-3, with D maybe TRBD2 (7 bases). The CDR3 sequence is 14 residues long. The V and J ends lost 5 bases and 10 bases respectively, with 19 bases between them. Germline lookup yields CDR1 PRHDT and CDR2 FYEKMQ (reference sequence). The CDR3 loop reads CASSQGVGGRSQYF. The CDR3 nucleotides read TGTGCCAGCAGCCAAGGAGTCGGGGGGCGGTCGCAGTATTTT.

The CDR3 loop is CASSLSRRTGLTLTKNIQYF. CDR3 DNA sequence: TGTGCCAGCAGCCTTTCTCGTCGGACGGGCCTAACCCTAACCAAAAACATTCAGTACTTC. V and J are TRBV6-2 or TRBV6-3 and TRBJ2-4; no reliable D call. There are 20 residues in the CDR3. CDR1 is MNHEY and CDR2 is SVGEGT in the germline V gene. Trimming removed 6 bases at V and 2 bases at J, with 29 bases between.

The chain is built from TRBV7-9 and TRBJ1-2, with D perhaps TRBD1 (6 bases). CDR1 is SEHNR, CDR2 FQNEAQ, per germline (reference sequence). Trimming removed 6 bases from V and 4 bases from J, with 18 bases in between. The CDR3 spans 15 residues. The CDR3, as DNA: TGTGCCAGCAGACCAGAGGGGGAGGGGGGCTATGGCTACACCTTC. This codes for CASRPEGEGGYGYTF.

This clonotype was observed at least ten times. This chain connects TRBV5-6 to TRBJ2-4, with 8 positions matching TRBD1. The V segment lost 2 bases and the J segment 6 bases; nucleotides outside the gene matches: 4. Germline V gene sequence: CDR1 SGHDT, CDR2 YYEEEE. The CDR3 spans 14 residues. The CDR3 bases are TGTGCCAGCAGCTTTGGACAGGGAATAAACATTCAGTACTTC. Residues: CASSFGQGINIQYF.

This chain connects TRBV25-1 to TRBJ2-3, with D possibly matching TRBD1 (6 bases). V was pared by 6 bases and J by 9 bases, with 19 bases between. This CDR3 comprises 14 residues. Germline-derived CDR1 and CDR2 are MGHDK and SYGVNS. CDR3 in amino acids: CASSGQTVLTTQYF. CDR3 nucleotides: TGTGCCAGCAGCGGACAGACTGTTCTCACCACGCAGTATTTT.

V gene TRBV20-1 combines with J gene TRBJ2-7, with 7 positions matching TRBD2. Looked up from germline, CDR1 is DFQATT and CDR2 is SNEGSKA (reference sequence). This CDR3 comprises 17 residues. V lost 0 bases and J lost 2; bases outside the gene matches: 13. CDR3 nucleotides: TGCAGTGCTAGAGAATCTCGGATCCGGGCGGGGGCCTACGAGCAGTACTTC. This gives the protein CSARESRIRAGAYEQYF.

This clonotype was found once. This rearrangement joins TRBV6-2 or TRBV6-3 to TRBJ2-1, with 9 bases fitting TRBD1. From germline, CDR1 is MNHEY and CDR2 SVGEGT. The J segment lost 7 bases and the V segment lost 7 bases, leaving 2 bases of the junction unmatched. This CDR3 is built from 12 residues. CDR3: CASNGQGNEQFF. CDR3 nucleotide sequence: TGTGCCAGCAACGGACAGGGGAATGAGCAGTTCTTC.

This clonotype was recorded a few times. The chain's CDR3 is CAITSLPGYEQYF. As DNA, the CDR3 is TGTGCCATCACCAGCCTGCCTGGCTACGAGCAGTACTTC. The gene calls are TRBV10-3 and TRBJ2-7, with D unresolved. V was shortened by 7 bases and J by 3 bases, with 13 bases between the two germline ends. The CDR3 is 13 residues long. Germline V lookup: CDR1 ENHRY, CDR2 SYGVKD.

The rearrangement links TRBV9 to TRBJ1-2, with 7 positions matching TRBD1. With V trimmed by 3 bases and J by 6 bases, 11 bases remained unmatched. Germline CDR1 SGDLS, CDR2 YYNGEE. The CDR3 spans 15 residues. CDR3 nucleotides: TGTGCCAGCAGCGCCGTGGGGCAGGGGGTTGATGGCTACACCTTC. Protein sequence: CASSAVGQGVDGYTF.

The chain has TRBV12-3 or TRBV12-4 and TRBJ2-3; possibly TRBD1 for D (6 bases). This CDR3 has 15 residues. Trimming removed 3 bases from V and 5 bases from J, with 15 bases in between. CDR3 sequence (DNA): TGTGCCAGCAGTTTGGGTTCGCAGGGGAGAGATACGCAGTATTTT. Translation: CASSLGSQGRDTQYF.

This clonotype was found many times. One junction end does not reproduce the germline sequence, and a read error may be involved. The chain couples TRBV12-3 or TRBV12-4 to TRBJ2-1; perhaps TRBD2 as D (7 bases). The CDR3 length is 15 residues. The CDR3 here is CASSPGRGSYNEQFF. In nucleotides, the CDR3 is TGCGCCAGCAGCCCGGGGAGGGGGTCCTACAATGAGCAGTTCTTC.

Only a few counts were recorded for this clonotype. The chain links TRBV11-2 to TRBJ2-5; D gene uncertain. The CDR3 sequence is 15 residues long. Germline values: CDR1 SGHAT, CDR2 FQNNGV. V lost 1 base, J lost 0 bases, and 9 bases lay in between. The CDR3 reads CASSLGQADQETQYF. The CDR3 DNA follows: TGTGCCAGCAGCTTAGGGCAGGCCGACCAAGAGACCCAGTACTTC.

The rearrangement links TRBV7-9 to TRBJ2-7, with a possible D match to TRBD1 (5 bases). The germline V and J ends were trimmed by 5 bases and 1 base, with 15 bases remaining between them. The germline V gene has CDR1 SEHNR and CDR2 FQNEAQ (reference sequence). The CDR3 covers 15 residues. The CDR3 loop is CASSERQSESYEQYF. The CDR3 DNA reads as TGTGCCAGCAGCGAAAGACAGTCAGAATCCTACGAGCAGTACTTC.

This clonotype was seen more than once but under ten times. The J gene is TRBJ2-7, the V gene TRBV20-1; 8 bases align to TRBD2. The J call may be faulty, since TRBJ2-5 better matches the DNA end. CDR1 and CDR2 from the germline V gene are DFQATT and SNEGSKA (reference sequence). There are 18 residues in the CDR3. The CDR3 here is CSARDGVVAGYSQETQYF. In nucleotides, the CDR3 is TGCAGTGCTAGAGATGGAGTGGTAGCGGGGTATTCACAAGAGACCCAGTACTTC.

The gene calls are TRBV7-2 and TRBJ2-3; D perhaps matches TRBD2 (5 bases). Deletions cut 0 bases from V and 9 bases from J, with 10 bases between. The CDR3 length is 13 residues. Germline loops: CDR1 SGHTA, CDR2 FQGNSA. CDR3 sequence: CASSLALEGTQYF. The CDR3 nucleotides are TGTGCCAGCAGCTTAGCTCTCGAGGGCACGCAGTATTTT.

This clonotype showed up just a few times. CDR3 loop: CWPSGGLVISGANVLTF. In DNA, the CDR3 is TGCTGGCCATCGGGCGGTTTAGTTATTTCTGGGGCCAACGTCCTGACTTTC. The chain is built from TRBV29-1 and TRBJ2-6; D is uncertain. The CDR3 is 17 residues long. The germline gives CDR1 SQVTM, CDR2 ANQGSEA.

This clonotype was observed a handful of times. The chain joins TRBV20-1 to TRBJ2-5; possibly TRBD1 for D (5 bases). Trimming took off 0 bases at V and 2 bases at J, with 16 bases between the two ends. Germline CDR1 reads DFQATT; CDR2 reads SNEGSKA (reference sequence). The CDR3 is made up of 16 amino acids. The CDR3 here is CSARDPPGMIQETQYF. The DNA for the CDR3 is TGCAGTGCTAGAGATCCCCCAGGGATGATTCAAGAGACCCAGTACTTC.

The chain is built from TRBV9 and TRBJ1-1; no clear D gene. CDR1 is SGDLS, CDR2 YYNGEE, per germline. The V and J ends lost 0 bases and 6 bases respectively, with 12 bases between them. The CDR3 extends over 14 amino acids. CDR3 nucleotide sequence: TGTGCCAGCAGCGTAGTTGGGCATGACGCTGAAGCTTTCTTT. This sequence encodes CASSVVGHDAEAFF.

This clonotype was recorded a few times. The chain carries TRBV6-5 and TRBJ2-4, with D maybe TRBD2 (5 bases). The germline V gene encodes CDR1 MNHEY and CDR2 SVGAGI. V lost 2 bases and J 0 bases, leaving 8 bases between the germline ends. The length of the CDR3 is 15 residues. The CDR3 spells CASSYRGLAKNIQYF. In nucleotides, the CDR3 is TGTGCCAGCAGTTACCGGGGTCTAGCCAAAAACATTCAGTACTTC.

The gene calls are TRBV10-3 and TRBJ2-1, with D possibly being TRBD1 (6 bases). The germline V and J ends were trimmed by 0 bases and 7 bases, with 10 bases remaining between them. The CDR3 is made up of 14 amino acids. The germline V gene has CDR1 ENHRY and CDR2 SYGVKD. DNA for the CDR3: TGTGCCATCAGTGAGTCTACAGGGTGGAATGAGCAGTTCTTC. It yields the protein CAISESTGWNEQFF.